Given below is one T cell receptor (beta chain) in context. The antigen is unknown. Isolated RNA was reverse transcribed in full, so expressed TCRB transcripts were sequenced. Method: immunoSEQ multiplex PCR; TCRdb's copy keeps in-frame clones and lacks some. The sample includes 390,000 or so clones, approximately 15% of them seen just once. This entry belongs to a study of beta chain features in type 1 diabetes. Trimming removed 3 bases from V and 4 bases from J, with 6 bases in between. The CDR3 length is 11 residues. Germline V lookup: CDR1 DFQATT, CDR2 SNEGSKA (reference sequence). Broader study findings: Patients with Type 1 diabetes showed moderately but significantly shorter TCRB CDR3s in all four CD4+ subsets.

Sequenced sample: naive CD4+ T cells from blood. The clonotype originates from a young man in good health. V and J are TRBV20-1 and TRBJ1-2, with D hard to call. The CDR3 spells CSASPAYGYTF. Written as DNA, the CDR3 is TGCAGTGCTAGCCCCGCCTATGGCTACACCTTC.